The 26 T cell receptor beta chains below come from one sample, sequenced in a study of metastatic and nonmetastatic thyroid tumors. TCRdb re-analyzed the PCR reads through MiXCR. The repertoire holds 35,000 to 50,000 clones, around 24% seen once, with more than 12% in the top ten. Each patient went into thyroid surgery without having received any treatment. The sequenced sample was tumor tissue. The receptors derive from a female donor with papillary thyroid cancer or a benign thyroid nodule (not recorded which). Some clones in this sample may be carry-over from other donors' samples.

This clone was counted only a few times. The CDR3: CASSRFTGNYGYTF. The CDR3, as DNA: TGTGCCAGCAGTCGGTTCACGGGAAACTATGGCTACACCTTC. This chain links TRBV6-1 with TRBJ1-2; the D is unclear. V lost 5 bases and J 2 bases, leaving 12 bases between the germline ends. The CDR3 runs to 14 residues. CDR1 and CDR2 (germline): MNHNS, SASEGT.

This clone was seen a few times. The J gene is TRBJ2-1, the V gene TRBV2, with D tentatively TRBD1 (6 bases). In germline, CDR1 is SNHLY, CDR2 FYNNEI. CDR3 length: 12 residues. V lost 8 bases to trimming and J lost 4 bases, with 9 bases between them. CDR3 coding DNA: TGTGCCAGCGTACAGGGATACAATGAGCAGTTCTTC. It translates to CASVQGYNEQFF.

The chain recombines TRBV20-1 with TRBJ1-1; 7 nucleotides agree with TRBD1. Germline CDR1 reads DFQATT; CDR2 reads SNEGSKA (reference sequence). This CDR3 has 16 amino acids. The V segment lost 2 bases and the J segment 2 bases; nucleotides outside the gene matches: 11. The DNA of the CDR3 is TGCAGTGCTAGACGCAGGGGGGACTTCACTAACACTGAAGCTTTCTTT. The encoded protein is CSARRRGDFTNTEAFF.

This clone was detected ten times or more. This sequence joins TRBV2 and TRBJ1-2, with 7 bases aligning to TRBD1. V lost 6 bases and J lost 4; bases outside the gene matches: 5. CDR1 SNHLY and CDR2 FYNNEI come from the germline V gene. This CDR3 spans 13 amino acids. The CDR3 is CASRRDSGYGYTF. The CDR3 nucleotides read TGTGCCAGCAGGCGGGACAGCGGCTATGGCTACACCTTC.

This clone occurred many times. The chain carries TRBV20-1 and TRBJ2-5, with 11 bases fitting TRBD2. CDR3 length: 15 amino acids. The junction had 6 bases not matched to a gene; V was cut back by 2 bases and J by 4 bases. In germline, CDR1 is DFQATT, CDR2 SNEGSKA (reference sequence). The CDR3 loop is CSARTSGSISETQYF. The CDR3 DNA reads TGCAGTGCTAGAACTAGCGGGAGTATATCAGAGACCCAGTACTTC.

This clone was detected only a few times. The chain has TRBV6-6 and TRBJ1-1; D is ambiguous. Trimming cost V 2 bases and J 9 bases, with 19 bases left between them. This CDR3 has 15 residues. CDR1 MNHNY and CDR2 SVGAGI come from the germline V gene (reference sequence). The CDR3 loop is CASSYEGRWARKAFF. The CDR3 region has the DNA TGTGCCAGCAGTTACGAAGGGCGTTGGGCCCGAAAAGCTTTCTTT.

This clone has a count of ten or more. The chain carries TRBV5-4 and TRBJ2-7; a possible D gene is TRBD1 (7 bases). The CDR3 length is 14 residues. Germline CDR1 reads SGHNT; CDR2 reads YYREEE (reference sequence). V gave up 5 bases and J gave up 4 bases, with 16 bases separating them. Here the CDR3 DNA reads TGTGCCAGCAGTCCGACCAGGGGGGTTTACGAGCAGTACTTC. The encoded protein is CASSPTRGVYEQYF.

This clone was observed many times. The chain links TRBV12-3 or TRBV12-4 to TRBJ2-3, with D unclear. The V end lost 5 bases, the J end lost 9 bases, and 9 bases lay between the germline ends. CDR3 length: 11 residues. This CDR3 is CASSLADTQYF. DNA of the CDR3: TGTGCCAGCAGTCTTGCGGACACGCAGTATTTT.

The genes are TRBV28 and TRBJ2-7, with TRBD2 identical over 14 bases. CDR1 is MDHEN, CDR2 SYDVKM, per germline. The CDR3 loop spans 15 amino acids. Trimming removed 6 bases from V and 3 bases from J; junction bases left unmatched: 4. This chain's CDR3 is CASSPGTSGSYEQYF. The CDR3 DNA reads TGTGCCAGCAGCCCAGGGACTAGCGGGAGCTACGAGCAGTACTTC.

The chain carries TRBV19 and TRBJ2-7, with D possibly being TRBD2 (6 bases). Trimming removed 6 bases from V and 0 bases from J, with 18 bases in between. Germline-derived CDR1 and CDR2 are LNHDA and SQIVND (reference sequence). This CDR3 is 16 amino acids long. In DNA form, the CDR3 reads TGTGCCAGTAGGAAACTGGGAGGACTCAGCTCCTACGAGCAGTACTTC. Its protein product is CASRKLGGLSSYEQYF.

This clone was observed many times. At the DNA level, this CDR3 is encoded by other sequences in the same sample as well. This chain links TRBV12-3 or TRBV12-4 with TRBJ1-1; maybe TRBD1 (6 bases). The V end was cut by 3 bases, the J end by 10 bases, with 18 bases between. The CDR3 extends over 14 amino acids. CDR3 coding DNA: TGTGCCAGCAGTTTGACCGGGACAACCGGGGTAGCTTTCTTT. Translated, it gives CASSLTGTTGVAFF.

This sequence joins TRBV7-3 and TRBJ2-1, with 14 bases lining up with TRBD2. This CDR3 has 16 amino acids. The junction had 10 bases not matched to a gene; V was cut back by 5 bases and J by 10 bases. From germline, CDR1 is SGHTA and CDR2 FQGTGA. CDR3 DNA sequence: TGTGCCAGCAGCCCCGTGGGACTAGCGGGAGTTCGGGAGCAGTTCTTC. Translating it yields CASSPVGLAGVREQFF.

The V call is TRBV28, the J call TRBJ2-5, with a weak D call TRBD2 (5 bases). V was clipped by 4 bases and J by 4 bases, with 16 bases between them. The CDR3 runs to 15 residues. Germline CDR1 is MDHEN and CDR2 is SYDVKM. CDR3 sequence (DNA): TGTGCCAGCAGTTCGGCCGGACGGGAAGGAGAGACCCAGTACTTC. It is translated as CASSSAGREGETQYF.

The V gene is TRBV3-1, the J gene TRBJ2-5, with D possibly being TRBD2 (7 bases). CDR3 size: 14 residues. CDR1 and CDR2 from the germline V gene are LGHDT and YNNKEL (reference sequence). With 2 bases removed from V and 6 bases from J, the gap between germline ends came to 13 bases. CDR3: CASSQQGGGKTQYF. The CDR3 coding sequence is TGTGCCAGCAGCCAACAGGGAGGGGGAAAGACCCAGTACTTC.

This clone was seen many times. J is TRBJ2-7 and V is TRBV5-1; 9 positions agree with TRBD2. J was trimmed by 0 bases and V by 9 bases; bases with no gene match: 10. The CDR3 is made up of 15 amino acids. CDR1 is SGHRS, CDR2 YFSETQ, per germline. CDR3 region: CATRAEAGGSYEQYF. CDR3 bases: TGCGCCACCCGGGCCGAAGCGGGAGGCTCCTACGAGCAGTACTTC.

This clone occurred many times. This chain uses TRBV15 with TRBJ1-5, with D unresolved. Trimming stripped 1 base from V and 0 bases from J, with 7 bases between. Germline CDR1 and CDR2: LNHNV and YYDKDF (reference sequence). This CDR3 has 15 amino acids. CDR3 DNA sequence: TGTGCCACCAGCAGAGGTTATGATAGCAATCAGCCCCAGCATTTT. It encodes CATSRGYDSNQPQHF.

The V call is TRBV19, the J call TRBJ1-2; a possible D gene is TRBD1 (6 bases). CDR1 and CDR2 (germline): LNHDA, SQIVND (reference sequence). V was pared by 3 bases and J by 6 bases, with 20 bases between. The CDR3 has 16 amino acids. CDR3 amino acids: CASSMSGTGRFNGYTF. CDR3 coding DNA: TGTGCCAGTAGTATGTCAGGAACAGGGAGATTTAATGGCTACACCTTC.

The chain couples TRBV20-1 to TRBJ1-4; weak D call: TRBD1 (6 bases). Germline-derived CDR1 and CDR2 are DFQATT and SNEGSKA (reference sequence). The CDR3 loop spans 16 amino acids. V was trimmed by 6 bases and J by 0 bases, leaving 17 bases between them. CDR3 nucleotides: TGCAGTGCCACGTCGATGAGGGGGGCAACTAATGAAAAACTGTTTTTT. Amino acids: CSATSMRGATNEKLFF.

V usage is TRBV6-1 and J usage is TRBJ1-3, with TRBD1 identical over 7 bases. The CDR3 contains 14 residues. Germline assignment: CDR1 MNHNS and CDR2 SASEGT. Trimming took 6 bases from V and 4 from J; bases not matched to a gene: 6. The CDR3 reads CASSFTGVGNTIYF. The CDR3 DNA reads as TGTGCCAGCAGCTTCACAGGGGTCGGAAACACCATATATTTT.

In this sample, this clone turned up many times. This chain links TRBV10-3 with TRBJ2-2; 11 positions agree with TRBD2. From germline, CDR1 is ENHRY and CDR2 SYGVKD. This CDR3 comprises 20 residues. The V and J ends lost 4 bases and 1 base, in that order; junction bases with no gene match: 14. The CDR3 reads CAISGGGQLAGALNTGELFF. In nucleotides, the CDR3 is TGTGCCATCAGTGGAGGGGGCCAACTAGCGGGGGCCCTGAACACCGGGGAGCTGTTTTTT.

The rearrangement uses TRBV27 and TRBJ2-5, with 10 bases lining up with TRBD1. The CDR3 is made up of 14 amino acids. Germline V gene data show CDR1 as MNHEY and CDR2 as SMNVEV (reference sequence). V shed 6 bases and J 5 bases; nucleotides not matched to a gene: 6. In DNA form, the CDR3 reads TGTGCCAGCAGGAGGACAGGGGGATGGGAGACCCAGTACTTC. Translating it yields CASRRTGGWETQYF.

The chain joins TRBV5-6 to TRBJ2-7; 8 nucleotides agree with TRBD1. J gave up 3 bases and V 2 bases, and 7 bases lay outside the gene matches. The CDR3 is made up of 15 amino acids. Germline V CDR1 and CDR2: SGHDT, YYEEEE. CDR3 in DNA: TGTGCCAGCAGCTTCTACAGGGGGACCCTCTACGAGCAGTACTTC. This codes for CASSFYRGTLYEQYF.

The rearrangement links TRBV3-1 to TRBJ1-6, with D tentatively TRBD1 (6 bases). Germline CDR1 LGHDT, CDR2 YNNKEL (reference sequence). The CDR3 is made up of 14 amino acids. V gave up 1 base and J gave up 9 bases, with 10 bases separating them. CDR3 coding DNA: TGTGCCAGCAGCCAAGTCCAGGGGAGTTCACCCCTCCACTTT. Protein: CASSQVQGSSPLHF.

Relative to its sample, this clone is medium-sized. The rearrangement joins TRBV6-1 to TRBJ2-7, with D possibly matching TRBD1 (6 bases). The germline gives CDR1 MNHNS, CDR2 SASEGT. V was trimmed by 5 bases and J by 6 bases, leaving 11 bases between them. The CDR3 is made up of 12 amino acids. In DNA, the CDR3 is TGTGCCAGCAGTAAACAGGGTAGCGAGCAGTACTTC. It codes for CASSKQGSEQYF.

This clone occurred a few times. This sequence joins TRBV12-3 or TRBV12-4 and TRBJ2-1; 9 bases line up with TRBD2. With 2 bases clipped from V and 8 bases from J, the junction kept 4 bases outside the gene matches. This CDR3 has 14 amino acids. The CDR3: CASSLQLAGYEQFF. As DNA, the CDR3 is TGTGCCAGCAGTTTACAACTAGCGGGCTATGAGCAGTTCTTC.

This clone was observed at least ten times. The rearrangement uses TRBV4-2 and TRBJ2-3, with 8 bases aligning to TRBD2. This CDR3 region has 15 residues. Germline CDR1 reads LGHNA; CDR2 reads YNFKEQ. The V segment lost 1 base and the J segment 1 base; nucleotides outside the gene matches: 1. This CDR3 is CASSQGRGGTDTQYF. The CDR3, as DNA: TGTGCCAGCAGCCAAGGGCGGGGGGGCACAGATACGCAGTATTTT.